A selection of T cell receptor beta chains follows, all from one sample in a study of blood T cell repertoires in COVID-19. TCRdb keeps only in-frame clones here, not all; method: immunoSEQ multiplex PCR. The data contain around 95,000 clones, around 85% of them singletons. The material sequenced was peripheral blood. The receptors derive from a man aged 45 to 65 with active or convalescent COVID-19. CDR3s include the opening cysteine and the closing phenylalanine or tryptophan. Each record gives: CDR3 DNA, CDR3 protein, J gene, V gene, D gene, clone size. A D gene is named only where the DNA matches it firmly. Only some rows state a clone size, as once, few, many or a class for expanded clones.

CDR3 DNA: TGTGCCAGCAGGCGTTTTTCGGTAAACTATGGCTACACCTTC
CDR3 protein: CASRRFSVNYGYTF
J gene: TRBJ1-2
V gene: TRBV6-5
D gene: .
clone size: .

CDR3 DNA: TGCGCCAGCAGCCAAGATCCGGGGGGGCCGGGCACTGAAGCTTTCTTT
CDR3 protein: CASSQDPGGPGTEAFF
J gene: TRBJ1-1
V gene: TRBV4-1
D gene: .
clone size: .

CDR3 DNA: TGTGCCAGCAGCACAGGGGGCAGCGAGACCCAGTACTTC
CDR3 protein: CASSTGGSETQYF
J gene: TRBJ2-5
V gene: TRBV6-6
D gene: TRBD1
clone size: .

CDR3 DNA: TGTGCCAGCAGTGAGGGGACTCAGGCTCCCGGTCAGCCCCAGCATTTT
CDR3 protein: CASSEGTQAPGQPQHF
J gene: TRBJ1-5
V gene: TRBV25-1
D gene: .
clone size: .

CDR3 DNA: TGTGCCAGCAGCCAAGGTTCAGGGGCGCCGGGGACTAATGAAAAACTGTTTTTT
CDR3 protein: CASSQGSGAPGTNEKLFF
J gene: TRBJ1-4
V gene: TRBV14
D gene: .
clone size: .

CDR3 DNA: TGCAGCGCCCTAAACTCCTACGAGCAGTACTTC
CDR3 protein: CSALNSYEQYF
J gene: TRBJ2-7
V gene: TRBV29-1
D gene: .
clone size: .

CDR3 DNA: TGCGCCAGCAGTTATGGGACAGGAAACACCATATATTTT
CDR3 protein: CASSYGTGNTIYF
J gene: TRBJ1-3
V gene: TRBV5-1
D gene: .
clone size: .

CDR3 DNA: TGTGCCTGGAGTCTTGTAGCGGGGGCGAAGCCACCCCTCCACTTT
CDR3 protein: CAWSLVAGAKPPLHF
J gene: TRBJ1-6
V gene: TRBV30
D gene: .
clone size: .

CDR3 DNA: TGTGCCAGCAGCAAAGCCCTGGAGGGGACAGGGTACCCCTACGAGCAGTACTTC
CDR3 protein: CASSKALEGTGYPYEQYF
J gene: TRBJ2-7
V gene: TRBV21-1
D gene: .
clone size: .

CDR3 DNA: TGTGCCAGCAACCCCCTCGGGAACACCGGGGAGCTGTTTTTT
CDR3 protein: CASNPLGNTGELFF
J gene: TRBJ2-2
V gene: TRBV7-9
D gene: .
clone size: .

CDR3 DNA: TGTGCCAGTAGTTGGCGGGCAGGTCAGCCCCAGCATTTT
CDR3 protein: CASSWRAGQPQHF
J gene: TRBJ1-5
V gene: TRBV19
D gene: .
clone size: few

CDR3 DNA: TGCAGCGTTGCGGGGACAGCGAGTGGCTACACCTTC
CDR3 protein: CSVAGTASGYTF
J gene: TRBJ1-2
V gene: TRBV29-1
D gene: TRBD1
clone size: .

CDR3 DNA: TGTGCCAGACAGGGGATCTACACTGAAGCTTTCTTT
CDR3 protein: CARQGIYTEAFF
J gene: TRBJ1-1
V gene: TRBV5-3
D gene: .
clone size: once

CDR3 DNA: TGTGCCAGCAGTCCTGCGGGGGTCCCCTACAATGAGCAGTTCTTC
CDR3 protein: CASSPAGVPYNEQFF
J gene: TRBJ2-1
V gene: TRBV6-1
D gene: TRBD2
clone size: .

CDR3 DNA: TGCGCCAGCAGCTCGGAAGGTCGGGAGCAGGAGACCCAGTACTTC
CDR3 protein: CASSSEGREQETQYF
J gene: TRBJ2-5
V gene: TRBV5-1
D gene: .
clone size: .

CDR3 DNA: TGCGCCAGCAGCTACCCGGGACAAGGAAACACCATATATTTT
CDR3 protein: CASSYPGQGNTIYF
J gene: TRBJ1-3
V gene: TRBV5-1
D gene: .
clone size: .